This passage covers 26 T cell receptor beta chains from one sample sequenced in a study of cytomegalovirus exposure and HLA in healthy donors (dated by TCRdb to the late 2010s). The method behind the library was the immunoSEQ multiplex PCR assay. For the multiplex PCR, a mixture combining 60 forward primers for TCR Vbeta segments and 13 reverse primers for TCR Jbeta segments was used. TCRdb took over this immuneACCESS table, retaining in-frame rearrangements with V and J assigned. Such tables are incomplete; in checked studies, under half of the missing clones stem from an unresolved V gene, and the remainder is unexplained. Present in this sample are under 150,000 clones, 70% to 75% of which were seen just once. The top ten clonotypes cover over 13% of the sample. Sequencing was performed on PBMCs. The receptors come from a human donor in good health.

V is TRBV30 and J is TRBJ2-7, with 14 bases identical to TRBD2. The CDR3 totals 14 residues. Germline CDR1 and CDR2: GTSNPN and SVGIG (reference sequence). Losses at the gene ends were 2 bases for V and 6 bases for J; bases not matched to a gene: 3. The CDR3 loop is CAWSPGLAGVEQYF. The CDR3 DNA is TGTGCCTGGAGTCCGGGACTAGCGGGAGTCGAGCAGTACTTC.

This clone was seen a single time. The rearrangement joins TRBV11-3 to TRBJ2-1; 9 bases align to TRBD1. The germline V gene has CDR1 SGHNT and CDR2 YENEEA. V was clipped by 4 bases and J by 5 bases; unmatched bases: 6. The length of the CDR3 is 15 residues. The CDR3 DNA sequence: TGTGCCAGCAGCTCACCGGGACAGGGACACAATGAGCAGTTCTTC. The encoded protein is CASSSPGQGHNEQFF.

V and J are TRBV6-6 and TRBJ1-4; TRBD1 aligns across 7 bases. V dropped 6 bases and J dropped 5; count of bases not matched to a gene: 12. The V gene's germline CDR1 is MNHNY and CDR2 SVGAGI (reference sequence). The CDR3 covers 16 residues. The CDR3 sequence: CASSLREGTDNEKLFF. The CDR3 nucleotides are TGTGCCAGCAGCCTTAGAGAGGGGACAGACAATGAAAAACTGTTTTTT.

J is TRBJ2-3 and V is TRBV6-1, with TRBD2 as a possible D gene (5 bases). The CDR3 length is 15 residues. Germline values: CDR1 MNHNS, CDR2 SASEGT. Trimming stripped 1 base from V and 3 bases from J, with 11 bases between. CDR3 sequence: CASSEVEGMTDTQYF. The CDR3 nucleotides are TGTGCCAGCAGTGAAGTAGAGGGAATGACAGATACGCAGTATTTT.

Here the CDR3 reads CASSPYGQGNEKLFF. The CDR3 DNA sequence: TGTGCCAGTAGTCCCTACGGACAGGGCAATGAAAAACTGTTTTTT. This chain uses TRBV19 with TRBJ1-4, with 8 bases matching TRBD1. This CDR3 contains 15 residues. After removal of 5 bases from V and 5 bases from J, the junction contained 7 bases not matched to a gene. CDR1 and CDR2 (germline): LNHDA, SQIVND (reference sequence). Full variable domain (remainder filled in from reference TRBV19 and TRBJ1-4): DGGITQSPKYLFRKEGQNVTLSCEQNLNHDAMYWYRQDPGQGLRLIYYSQIVNDFQKGDIAEGYSVSREKKESFPLTVTSAQKNPTAFYLCASSPYGQGNEKLFFGSGTQLSVL.

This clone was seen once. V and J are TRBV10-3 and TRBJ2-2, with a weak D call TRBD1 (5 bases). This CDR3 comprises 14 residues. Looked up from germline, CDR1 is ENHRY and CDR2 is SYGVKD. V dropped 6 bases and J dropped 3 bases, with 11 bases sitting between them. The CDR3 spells CAISPGPDTGELFF. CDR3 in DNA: TGTGCCATCAGCCCAGGGCCTGACACCGGGGAGCTGTTTTTT.

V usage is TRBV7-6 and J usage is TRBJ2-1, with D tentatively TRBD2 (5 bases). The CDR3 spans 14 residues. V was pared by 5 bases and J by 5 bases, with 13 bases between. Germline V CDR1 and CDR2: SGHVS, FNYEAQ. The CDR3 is CASSPERTDNEQFF. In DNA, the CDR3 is TGTGCCAGCAGCCCCGAGCGGACCGACAATGAGCAGTTCTTC.

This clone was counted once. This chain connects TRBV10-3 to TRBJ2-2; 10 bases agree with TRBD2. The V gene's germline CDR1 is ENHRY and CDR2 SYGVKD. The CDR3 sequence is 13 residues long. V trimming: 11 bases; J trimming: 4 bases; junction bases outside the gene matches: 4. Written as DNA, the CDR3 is TGTGCCTGCCGGACTAGCGGCACCGGGGAGCTGTTTTTT. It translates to CACRTSGTGELFF.

The CDR3 protein is CASSYVGSQAFF. For the CDR3, the DNA is TGTGCCAGCAGTTACGTGGGCTCCCAAGCTTTCTTT. V and J are TRBV6-5 and TRBJ1-1; D is ambiguous. Looked up from germline, CDR1 is MNHEY and CDR2 is SVGAGI. The CDR3 has 12 residues. V was cut by 2 bases and J by 9 bases, with 10 bases left in between.

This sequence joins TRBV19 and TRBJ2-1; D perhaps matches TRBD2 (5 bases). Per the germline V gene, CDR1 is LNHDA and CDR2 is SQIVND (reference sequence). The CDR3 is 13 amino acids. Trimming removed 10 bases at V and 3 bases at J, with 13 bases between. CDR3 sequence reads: CATKSGNYNEQFF. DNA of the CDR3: TGTGCCACTAAGAGCGGAAACTACAATGAGCAGTTCTTC.

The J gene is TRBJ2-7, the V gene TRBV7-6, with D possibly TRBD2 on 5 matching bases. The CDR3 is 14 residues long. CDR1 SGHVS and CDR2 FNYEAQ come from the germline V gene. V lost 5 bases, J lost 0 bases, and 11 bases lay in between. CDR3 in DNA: TGTGCCAGCAGCCCACGAGGGAGCTCCTACGAGCAGTACTTC. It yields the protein CASSPRGSSYEQYF.

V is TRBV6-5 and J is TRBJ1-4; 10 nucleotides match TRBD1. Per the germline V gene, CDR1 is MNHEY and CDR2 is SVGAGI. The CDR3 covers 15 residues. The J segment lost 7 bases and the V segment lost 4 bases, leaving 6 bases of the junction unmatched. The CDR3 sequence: CASSLSRDRGEKLFF. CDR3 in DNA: TGTGCCAGCAGTTTGAGCCGGGACAGGGGTGAAAAACTGTTTTTT.

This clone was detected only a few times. CDR3 bases: TGTGCCAGCAGTGAGACGAGGGGGACTGAAGCTTTCTTT. This gives the protein CASSETRGTEAFF. This chain connects TRBV6-5 to TRBJ1-1; a possible D gene is TRBD1 (6 bases). V was cut by 5 bases and J by 5 bases, with 12 bases left in between. This CDR3 contains 13 residues. Germline V gene lookup returns CDR1 MNHEY and CDR2 SVGAGI.

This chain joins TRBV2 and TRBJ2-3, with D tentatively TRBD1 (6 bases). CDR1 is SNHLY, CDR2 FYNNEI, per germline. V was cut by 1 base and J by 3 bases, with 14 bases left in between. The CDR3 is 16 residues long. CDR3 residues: CASSEGLARGTDTQYF. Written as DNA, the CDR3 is TGTGCCAGCAGTGAAGGGTTGGCCAGGGGTACAGATACGCAGTATTTT.

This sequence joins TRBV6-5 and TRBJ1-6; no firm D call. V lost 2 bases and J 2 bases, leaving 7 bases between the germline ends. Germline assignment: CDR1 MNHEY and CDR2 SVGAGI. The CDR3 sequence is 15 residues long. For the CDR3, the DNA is TGTGCCAGCAGTTACAATGGCCCCTATAATTCACCCCTCCACTTT. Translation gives CASSYNGPYNSPLHF.

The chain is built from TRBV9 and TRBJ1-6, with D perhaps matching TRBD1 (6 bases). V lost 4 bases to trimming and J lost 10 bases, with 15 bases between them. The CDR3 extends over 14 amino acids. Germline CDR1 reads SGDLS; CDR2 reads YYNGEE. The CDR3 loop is CASSTSTGRSPLHF. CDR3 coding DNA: TGTGCCAGCAGCACCTCAACAGGGAGATCACCCCTCCACTTT.

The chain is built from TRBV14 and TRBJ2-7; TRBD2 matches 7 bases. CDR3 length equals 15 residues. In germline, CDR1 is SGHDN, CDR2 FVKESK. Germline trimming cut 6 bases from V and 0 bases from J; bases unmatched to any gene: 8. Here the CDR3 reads CASRQSRDYSYEQYF. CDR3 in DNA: TGTGCCAGCAGACAGAGCCGGGACTACTCCTACGAGCAGTACTTC.

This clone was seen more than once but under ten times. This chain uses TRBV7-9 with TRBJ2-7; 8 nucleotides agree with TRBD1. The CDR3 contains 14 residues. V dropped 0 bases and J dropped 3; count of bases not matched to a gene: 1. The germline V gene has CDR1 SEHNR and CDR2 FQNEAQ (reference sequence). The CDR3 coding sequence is TGTGCCAGCAGCTTAGCAGGACAGGGCTACGAGCAGTACTTC. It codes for CASSLAGQGYEQYF.

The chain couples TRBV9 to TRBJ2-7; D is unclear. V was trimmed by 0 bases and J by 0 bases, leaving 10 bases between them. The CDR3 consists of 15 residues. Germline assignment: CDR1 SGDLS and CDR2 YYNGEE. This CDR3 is CASSVDLGASYEQYF. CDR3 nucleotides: TGTGCCAGCAGCGTAGATTTAGGAGCCTCCTACGAGCAGTACTTC. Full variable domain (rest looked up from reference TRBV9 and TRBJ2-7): DSGVTQTPKHLITATGQRVTLRCSPRSGDLSVYWYQQSLDQGLQFLIQYYNGEERAKGNILERFSAQQFPDLHSELNLSSLELGDSALYFCASSVDLGASYEQYFGPGTRLTVT.

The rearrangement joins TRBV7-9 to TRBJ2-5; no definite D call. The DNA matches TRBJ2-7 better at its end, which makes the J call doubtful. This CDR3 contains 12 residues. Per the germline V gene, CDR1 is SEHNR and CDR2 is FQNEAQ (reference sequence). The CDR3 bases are TGTGCCAGCAGCCAGCCTAGAGGCGAGCAGTACTTC. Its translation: CASSQPRGEQYF.

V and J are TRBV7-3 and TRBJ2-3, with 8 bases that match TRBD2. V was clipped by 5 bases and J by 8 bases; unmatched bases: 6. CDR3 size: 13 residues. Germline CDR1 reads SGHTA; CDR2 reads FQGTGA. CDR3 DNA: TGTGCCAGCAGCCCCCCAGCGGGAGCTACGCAGTATTTT. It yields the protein CASSPPAGATQYF.

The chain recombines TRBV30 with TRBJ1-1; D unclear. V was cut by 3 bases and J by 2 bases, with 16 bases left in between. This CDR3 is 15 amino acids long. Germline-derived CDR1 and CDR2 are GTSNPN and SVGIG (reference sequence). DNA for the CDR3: TGTGCCTGGAGCCCAGGAGGGAGCAGCAACACTGAAGCTTTCTTT. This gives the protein CAWSPGGSSNTEAFF.

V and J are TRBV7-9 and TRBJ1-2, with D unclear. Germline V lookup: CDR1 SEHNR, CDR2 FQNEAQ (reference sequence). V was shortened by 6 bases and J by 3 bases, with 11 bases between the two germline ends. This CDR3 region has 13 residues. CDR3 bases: TGTGCCAGCAGTTCAGACATAGACTATGGCTACACCTTC. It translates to CASSSDIDYGYTF. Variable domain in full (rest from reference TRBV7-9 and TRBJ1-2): DTGVSQNPRHKITKRGQNVTFRCDPISEHNRLYWYRQTLGQGPEFLTYFQNEAQLEKSRLLSDRFSAERPKGSFSTLEIQRTEQGDSAMYLCASSSDIDYGYTFGSGTRLTVV.

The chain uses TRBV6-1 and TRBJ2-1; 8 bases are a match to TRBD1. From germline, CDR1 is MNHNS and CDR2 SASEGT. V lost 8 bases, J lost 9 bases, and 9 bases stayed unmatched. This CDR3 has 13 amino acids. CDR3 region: CASAGQGRGEQFF. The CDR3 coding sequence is TGTGCCAGCGCCGGACAGGGACGCGGTGAGCAGTTCTTC.

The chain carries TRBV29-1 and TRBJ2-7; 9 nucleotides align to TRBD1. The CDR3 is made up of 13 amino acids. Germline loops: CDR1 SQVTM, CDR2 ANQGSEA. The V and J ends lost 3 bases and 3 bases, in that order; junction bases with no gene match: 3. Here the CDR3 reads CSVDEDRGYEQYF. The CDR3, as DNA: TGCAGCGTTGACGAGGACAGGGGCTACGAGCAGTACTTC.

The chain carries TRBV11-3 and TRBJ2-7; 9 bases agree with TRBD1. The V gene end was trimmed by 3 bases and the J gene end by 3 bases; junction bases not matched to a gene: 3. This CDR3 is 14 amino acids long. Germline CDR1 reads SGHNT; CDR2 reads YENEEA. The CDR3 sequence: CASSFTGGFYEQYF. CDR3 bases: TGTGCCAGCAGCTTTACAGGGGGCTTCTACGAGCAGTACTTC.